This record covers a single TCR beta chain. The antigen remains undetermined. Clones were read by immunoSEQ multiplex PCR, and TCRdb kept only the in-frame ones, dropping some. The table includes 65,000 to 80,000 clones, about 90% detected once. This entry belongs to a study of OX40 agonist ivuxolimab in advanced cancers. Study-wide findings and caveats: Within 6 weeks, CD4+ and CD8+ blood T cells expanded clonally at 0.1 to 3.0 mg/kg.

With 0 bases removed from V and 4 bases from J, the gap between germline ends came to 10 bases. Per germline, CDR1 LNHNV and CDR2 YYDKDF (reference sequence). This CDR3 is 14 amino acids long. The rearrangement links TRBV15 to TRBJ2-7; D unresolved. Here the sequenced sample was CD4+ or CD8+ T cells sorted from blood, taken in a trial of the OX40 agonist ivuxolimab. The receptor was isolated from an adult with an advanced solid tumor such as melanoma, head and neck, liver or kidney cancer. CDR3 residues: CATSRDVWRYEQYF. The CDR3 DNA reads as TGTGCCACCAGCAGAGACGTCTGGAGATACGAGCAGTACTTC.